Listed below are T cell receptor beta chains from one sample, sequenced in a study of Ad26.COV2.S vaccination and SARS-CoV-2 variants. TCRdb's copy holds only in-frame clones and misses some; the assay was immunoSEQ multiplex PCR. The repertoire holds 300,000 to 500,000 clones, roughly nine tenths seen once, with under 3.5% in the top ten. Material: peripheral blood, obtained in a trial of Ad26.COV2.S vaccine versus placebo. The receptors were gathered from a person between 18 and 65 years old who received the Ad26.COV2.S COVID-19 vaccine or a placebo. Each CDR3 is given with its conserved first and last residue.

TRBV5-1,TRBJ2-3,CASRRSGDSPDTQYF
TRBV5-6,TRBJ2-1,CASSYYSGGTYNEQFF
TRBV4-1,TRBJ2-1,CASRPEPGDGYNEQFF
TRBV7-8,TRBJ1-1,CASSPQGVVRTEAFF
TRBV5-8,TRBJ1-5,CASSVWGQGVQPQHF
TRBV6-5,TRBJ1-2,CASNRERLGYTF
TRBV19,TRBJ1-2,CASSPAQGPSAQYGYTF
TRBV6-1,TRBJ1-2,CASSEVGERGGYTF
TRBV10-2,TRBJ2-3,CASSAGPERSDTQYF
TRBV19,TRBJ1-1,CASSIDQARLNTEAFF
TRBV7-9,TRBJ1-1,CASSLPGGTEAFF
TRBV7-8,TRBJ1-3,CASSPRRVSGNTIYF
TRBV3-1/TRBV3-2,TRBJ2-7,CASSRNDGTGSRYEQYF
TRBV27,TRBJ2-7,CASSFGTGGYEQYF
TRBV7-8,TRBJ2-3,CASSLGGPPDTQYF
TRBV19,TRBJ1-4,CASSIGQYEKLFF
TRBV4-2,TRBJ2-7,CASSQDGTNSYEQYF
TRBV7-9,TRBJ1-2,CASSYWDRRYGGYTF
TRBV2,TRBJ2-7,CASSSYSGRPYEQYF
TRBV18,TRBJ2-7,CASSPGTGLYEQYF
TRBV6-5,TRBJ1-6,CASSYTTGGRPLHF
TRBV7-7,TRBJ1-5,CASSQGGGQYSNQPQHF
TRBV5-1,TRBJ2-1,CASSLMTSGYEQFF
TRBV14,TRBJ1-2,CASSQSAGGGYGYTF
TRBV7-2,TRBJ1-6,CASSPSQVSPLHF
TRBV5-5,TRBJ2-2,CASSLVVPGELFF
TRBV2,TRBJ1-2,CASSALTGRAF
TRBV3-1/TRBV3-2,TRBJ2-5,CASSQDTNRAGETQYF
TRBV7-9,TRBJ1-1,CASSLEGSGTEAFF
TRBV27,TRBJ1-6,CASSLVEGNRSPLHF
TRBV18,TRBJ1-4,CASSPVATNEKLFF
TRBV15,TRBJ2-7,CATSRGAGISVEQYF
TRBV5-1,TRBJ1-2,CASKLGSDGYTF
TRBV18,TRBJ2-1,CASSAWTGGDNEQFF
TRBV7-9,TRBJ2-5,CASSFPGPSQETQYF
TRBV12-3/TRBV12-4,TRBJ2-2,CASSLSGELFF
TRBV7-8,TRBJ2-3,CASSLLAGVSTDTQYF
TRBV29-1,TRBJ1-2,CSVEPDSYGYTF
TRBV25-1,TRBJ1-5,CASGAGSSNQPQHF
TRBV25-1,TRBJ1-3,CASSEASVSGNTIYF
TRBV15,TRBJ1-1,CATSRDSGVNTEAFF
TRBV6-6,TRBJ1-5,CASRASGPQHF
TRBV7-2,TRBJ2-1,CASSLVSGGYNEQFF
TRBV12-3/TRBV12-4,TRBJ1-3,CASGGSGNTIYF
TRBV7-8,TRBJ2-3,CASSLARTDTFSTDTQYF
TRBV6-2/TRBV6-3,TRBJ1-2,CASSDRSLHYGYTF
TRBV4-1,TRBJ1-5,CASSPDGTGRNQPQHF
TRBV3-1/TRBV3-2,TRBJ2-1,CASSQPRLGGEYNEQFF
TRBV4-3,TRBJ1-2,CASSQDSTGYGYTF
TRBV11-1,TRBJ2-2,CASSLDGVTGELFF
TRBV29-1,TRBJ2-7,CSVEGTYEQYF
TRBV18,TRBJ2-6,CASSSALNTGANVLTF
TRBV19,TRBJ1-1,CASSADRDTEAFF
TRBV4-1,TRBJ1-5,CASSQGDSVKPQHF
TRBV11-2,TRBJ2-5,CASSRDGLQETQYF